The T cell receptor beta chain described here comes from a study of cytotoxic CD8 clonotypes in ibrutinib-treated CLL. Germline assignment: CDR1 SNHLY and CDR2 FYNNEI. Germline trimming cut 3 bases from V and 8 bases from J; bases unmatched to any gene: 25. The CDR3 extends over 20 amino acids. The method was immunoSEQ multiplex PCR; TCRdb's version includes in-frame clones alone and lacks a portion of them. Of 70,000 to 85,000 clones in the sample, approximately 80% were seen once. The gene calls are TRBV2 and TRBJ2-4; 7 bases match TRBD2. Material: PBMCs, obtained at disease progression, from a patient treated with ibrutinib. This sequence was found in a human donor with chronic lymphocytic leukemia. This CDR3 reads CASSESGSGTYAGRRYIQYF. CDR3 sequence (DNA): TGTGCCAGCAGTGAGTCAGGGTCAGGTACCTATGCCGGGAGGAGGTACATTCAGTACTTC.